This TCR beta chain was sequenced for a study of blood T cell repertoires in COVID-19. Assay used: immunoSEQ multiplex PCR; TCRdb lists only in-frame clones, some missing. The top ten hold around 8% of the sample, which has roughly 290,000 clones, around 87% seen once. This receptor was obtained from a woman aged 45-60 years who had recovered from COVID-19. Source material: peripheral blood.

CDR3 residues: CASSFGGRYEQFF. Here the CDR3 DNA reads TGTGCCAGTAGTTTCGGGGGGAGATATGAGCAGTTCTTC. This rearrangement joins TRBV19 to TRBJ2-1; TRBD2 matches 7 bases. CDR3 size: 13 residues. Germline CDR1 and CDR2: LNHDA and SQIVND (reference sequence). V shed 5 bases, J shed 8 bases, and the junction held 6 bases outside the gene matches.